A single sample gave rise to the 14 T cell receptor beta chains below, sequenced in a study of shared clonotypes between healthy human individuals. Method: immunoSEQ multiplex PCR; TCRdb's copy keeps in-frame clones and lacks some. Seen here are a few hundred thousand clones, about 74% observed once, and the top ten hold 9.5% to 15%. The sequencing input was PBMCs. These receptors were taken from a woman aged 40-49 years in good health. Some clones in this sample may be carry-over from other donors' samples.

This chain uses TRBV4-3 with TRBJ2-1; D perhaps matches TRBD2 (5 bases). The V end lost 3 bases, the J end lost 10 bases, and 16 bases lay between the germline ends. Germline V gives CDR1 LGHNA, CDR2 YSLEER. There are 14 residues in the CDR3. The CDR3 sequence is CASSHDTSLREQFF. CDR3 in DNA: TGCGCCAGCAGCCATGATACTAGTCTTCGGGAGCAGTTCTTC.

This clone came up many times. The chain is built from TRBV29-1 and TRBJ1-1; a possible D gene is TRBD1 (6 bases). Germline CDR1 SQVTM, CDR2 ANQGSEA. The V end lost 7 bases, the J end lost 1 base, and 10 bases lay between the germline ends. The CDR3 extends over 12 amino acids. DNA of the CDR3: TGCAGCGCTGAGGGGGGGAACACTGAAGCTTTCTTT. This sequence encodes CSAEGGNTEAFF.

With respect to this clone: A far larger clone is only one base removed, so a read error is likely. The same CDR3 can be traced to other DNA sequences in this sample. The chain links TRBV2 to TRBJ2-5; D is undetermined. V dropped 6 bases and J dropped 5 bases, with 13 bases sitting between them. CDR1 and CDR2 (germline): SNHLY, FYNNEI. This CDR3 is 13 amino acids long. The CDR3 reads CASRGGSQETQYF. CDR3 in DNA: TGTGCCAGCAGAGGCGGCAGTCAGGAGACCCAGTACTTC.

The chain has TRBV11-2 and TRBJ2-3; 9 bases fit TRBD2. Germline lookup yields CDR1 SGHAT and CDR2 FQNNGV. CDR3 size: 16 residues. After removal of 3 bases from V and 0 bases from J, the junction contained 4 bases not matched to a gene. CDR3 sequence reads: CASSFLAGTSTDTQYF. CDR3 DNA sequence: TGTGCCAGCAGCTTCCTAGCGGGGACTAGCACAGATACGCAGTATTTT. Full variable domain (outside the CDR3, taken from reference TRBV11-2 and TRBJ2-3): EAGVAQSPRYKIIEKRQSVAFWCNPISGHATLYWYQQILGQGPKLLIQFQNNGVVDDSQLPKDRFSAERLKGVDSTLKIQPAKLEDSAVYLCASSFLAGTSTDTQYFGPGTRLTVL.

This clone has just one count. This sequence joins TRBV30 and TRBJ2-4; a possible D gene is TRBD1 (6 bases). V shed 7 bases and J shed 1 base, with 14 bases lying between them. CDR1 and CDR2 from the germline V gene are GTSNPN and SVGIG (reference sequence). The CDR3 runs 14 residues. As DNA, the CDR3 is TGTGCCTCATCCTGGGGGCAGGCCAAAAACATTCAGTACTTC. Its protein is CASSWGQAKNIQYF. The full variable domain, with the rest looked up from reference TRBV30 and TRBJ2-4, is SQTIHQWPATLVQPVGSPLSLECTVEGTSNPNLYWYRQAAGRGLQLLFYSVGIGQISSEVPQNLSASRPQDRQFILSSKKLLLSDSGFYLCASSWGQAKNIQYFGAGTRLSVL.

To note about this clone: It differs at one base from a far larger clone, so likely a read error. This rearrangement joins TRBV18 to TRBJ2-7; D is unresolved. Germline CDR1 is KGHSH and CDR2 is LQKENI. The CDR3 consists of 16 residues. Here the CDR3 reads CASSPPVHTPSYEQHF. The CDR3 DNA reads TGTGCCAGCTCACCACCGGTTCACACCCCGTCCTACGAGCAGCACTTC.

This clone was detected only a few times. This rearrangement joins TRBV11-3 to TRBJ2-3, with 9 nucleotides matching TRBD1. V trimming: 2 bases; J trimming: 1 base; junction bases outside the gene matches: 13. Germline V gene lookup returns CDR1 SGHNT and CDR2 YENEEA. CDR3 length: 19 amino acids. Written as DNA, the CDR3 is TGTGCCAGCAGCTTACCCTGGGACAGGGTGTATTTGGGCACAGATACGCAGTATTTT. Translation: CASSLPWDRVYLGTDTQYF.

To note about this clone: The sample has other DNA sequences that encode this CDR3 too. J is TRBJ2-2 and V is TRBV11-2; 10 bases are a match to TRBD2. V lost 5 bases, J lost 6 bases, and 15 bases stayed unmatched. This CDR3 spans 18 amino acids. Germline V gene sequence: CDR1 SGHAT, CDR2 FQNNGV. The CDR3, as DNA: TGTGCCAGCAGCCAAAGGCTAGCGGGAGCGTATATCCCCGGGGAGCTGTTTTTT. Translation gives CASSQRLAGAYIPGELFF.

The genes are TRBV15 and TRBJ1-2, with TRBD1 matching over 7 bases. CDR1 LNHNV and CDR2 YYDKDF come from the germline V gene (reference sequence). The CDR3 sequence is 15 residues long. V gave up 3 bases and J gave up 4 bases; unmatched junction bases: 8. The CDR3 DNA reads TGTGCCACCAGCAGGGGAGGGGGCGCGGGCTATGGCTACACCTTC. Amino acid sequence: CATSRGGGAGYGYTF.

This sequence joins TRBV5-1 and TRBJ1-1, with TRBD1 matching over 8 bases. The trim removed 4 bases at V and 5 bases at J, leaving 10 bases unmatched. The germline CDR1 and CDR2 sequences are SGHRS and YFSETQ. This CDR3 comprises 15 residues. The CDR3 nucleotides are TGCGCCAGCAGCCGCGATGGACAGGGAGGTACTGAAGCTTTCTTT. As protein: CASSRDGQGGTEAFF. The complete variable domain, with remaining parts taken from reference TRBV5-1 and TRBJ1-1, reads KAGVTQTPRYLIKTRGQQVTLSCSPISGHRSVSWYQQTPGQGLQFLFEYFSETQRNKGNFPGRFSGRQFSNSRSEMNVSTLELGDSALYLCASSRDGQGGTEAFFGQGTRLTVV.

The CDR3 bases are TGCGCCAGCAGCTGGGACAGGGTGAGATCTGGGGCCAACGTCCTGACTTTC. The encoded protein is CASSWDRVRSGANVLTF. The chain combines TRBV5-1 with TRBJ2-6, with TRBD1 matching over 9 bases. V lost 3 bases, J lost 1 base, and 5 bases stayed unmatched. The CDR3 is 17 residues long. Germline CDR1 is SGHRS and CDR2 is YFSETQ.

As regards this clone: At one end, the junction sequence differs from germline, possibly due to a read error. The chain has TRBV10-3 and TRBJ2-5, with 15 bases aligning to TRBD2. The CDR3 spans 17 residues. The germline gives CDR1 ENHRY, CDR2 SYGVKD. CDR3 nucleotide sequence: TGTGTCATCAGTGAGTCCGGACTAGCGGGAGGGTTAAAGACCCAGTACTTC. Translating it yields CVISESGLAGGLKTQYF.

This chain joins TRBV6-1 and TRBJ2-2; 11 nucleotides align to TRBD2. The CDR3 runs to 16 residues. After removal of 1 base from V and 4 bases from J, the junction contained 2 bases not matched to a gene. CDR1 is MNHNS and CDR2 is SASEGT in the germline V gene. The CDR3 DNA follows: TGTGCCAGCAGTGAAGTTAGCGGGAGGGGCACCGGGGAGCTGTTTTTT. Its protein product is CASSEVSGRGTGELFF.

The V gene is TRBV6-6, the J gene TRBJ2-7; 9 bases are a match to TRBD2. This CDR3 has 14 amino acids. V lost 7 bases and J lost 4; bases outside the gene matches: 8. Germline V gene data show CDR1 as MNHNY and CDR2 as SVGAGI (reference sequence). Here the CDR3 DNA reads TGTGCCAGCAAAGATAGCGGGAGCTATTACGAGCAGTACTTC. Its protein is CASKDSGSYYEQYF.